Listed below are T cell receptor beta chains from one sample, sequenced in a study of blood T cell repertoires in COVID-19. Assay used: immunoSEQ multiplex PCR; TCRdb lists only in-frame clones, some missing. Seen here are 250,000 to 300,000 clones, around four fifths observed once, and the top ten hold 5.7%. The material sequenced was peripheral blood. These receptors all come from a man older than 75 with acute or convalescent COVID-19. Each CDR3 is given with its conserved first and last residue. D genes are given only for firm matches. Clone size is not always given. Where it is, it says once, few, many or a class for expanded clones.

DNA: TGCGCCAGCAGCATAAGCGGGGGGGACTACAATGAGCAGTTCTTC; CDR3: CASSISGGDYNEQFF; size: NA; V: TRBV5-1; length: 15; D: TRBD2; J: TRBJ2-1
DNA: TGTGCCAGCAGTGCCGGACTAGCGGGGGGGGATACGCAGTATTTT; CDR3: CASSAGLAGGDTQYF; size: NA; V: TRBV6-2/TRBV6-3; length: 15; D: TRBD2; J: TRBJ2-3
DNA: TGTGCCAGCGGACAGGGATTGAACACTGAAGCTTTCTTT; CDR3: CASGQGLNTEAFF; size: NA; V: TRBV5-4; length: 13; D: TRBD1; J: TRBJ1-1
DNA: TGTGCCAGCAGCTTCGACAGGGGGAACTATGGCTACACCTTC; CDR3: CASSFDRGNYGYTF; size: NA; V: TRBV5-4; length: 14; D: TRBD1; J: TRBJ1-2
DNA: TGTGCCAGCAGCCAAGGTCTCGCAGGGGGCCTGGAGACCCAGTACTTC; CDR3: CASSQGLAGGLETQYF; size: NA; V: TRBV3-1/TRBV3-2; length: 16; D: TRBD1; J: TRBJ2-5
DNA: TGTGCCACCAGTGATCCCCTCCCACCGGGTGAGCAGTTCTTC; CDR3: CATSDPLPPGEQFF; size: NA; V: TRBV24-1; length: 14; D: NA; J: TRBJ2-1
DNA: TGTGCCAGCAGCTCCAGACAGCTTAATAATGAAAAACTGTTTTTT; CDR3: CASSSRQLNNEKLFF; size: NA; V: TRBV5-5; length: 15; D: NA; J: TRBJ1-4
DNA: TGTGCCAGCAGCAAACAGAACACTGAAGCTTTCTTT; CDR3: CASSKQNTEAFF; size: NA; V: TRBV6-2/TRBV6-3; length: 12; D: NA; J: TRBJ1-1
DNA: TGCGCCAGCAGCTTACTAGCGGGGGGGCCGGATGAGCAGTTCTTC; CDR3: CASSLLAGGPDEQFF; size: NA; V: TRBV5-1; length: 15; D: TRBD2; J: TRBJ2-1
DNA: TGTGCCAGCAGCGTAGGTTATCGGGACAGGGGACAAGAGACCCAGTACTTC; CDR3: CASSVGYRDRGQETQYF; size: once; V: TRBV9; length: 17; D: TRBD1; J: TRBJ2-5
DNA: TGTGCCAGCACCTTGACAGGGGGCACTGAAGCTTTCTTT; CDR3: CASTLTGGTEAFF; size: NA; V: TRBV6-6; length: 13; D: TRBD1; J: TRBJ1-1
DNA: TGCGCCAGCAGCCCGGGAGGGGACCACTATGGCTACACCTTC; CDR3: CASSPGGDHYGYTF; size: once; V: TRBV5-1; length: 14; D: NA; J: TRBJ1-2
DNA: TGTGCCAGCAGCTTCACCGGGACAGGAGCCTACGAGCAGTACTTC; CDR3: CASSFTGTGAYEQYF; size: once; V: TRBV7-9; length: 15; D: TRBD1; J: TRBJ2-7
DNA: TGTGCCACCAGCAGTGATAGCACAGATACGCAGTATTTT; CDR3: CATSSDSTDTQYF; size: NA; V: TRBV24-1; length: 13; D: NA; J: TRBJ2-3
DNA: TGTGCCAGCAGTTCCATCGACAGGGGGCTATACGAGCAGTACTTC; CDR3: CASSSIDRGLYEQYF; size: few; V: TRBV27; length: 15; D: TRBD1; J: TRBJ2-7
DNA: TGTGCCAGCAGTGGTCAGGGGATCCATAATTCACCCCTCCACTTT; CDR3: CASSGQGIHNSPLHF; size: once; V: TRBV2; length: 15; D: NA; J: TRBJ1-6